The T cell receptor (beta chain) described here comes from a study of T cell responses to AZD1222 COVID-19 vaccine. Note on this clone: The antigen is not known.

This CDR3 spans 15 amino acids. The V gene's germline CDR1 is LGHDT and CDR2 YNNKEL (reference sequence). Trimming at V came to 2 bases and at J to 9 bases, leaving 12 bases not matched to a gene. Clones were read by immunoSEQ multiplex PCR, and TCRdb kept only the in-frame ones, dropping some. The profile covers about 56,000 clones, with 70% to 90% appearing a single time and more than 12% taken by the ten largest. General study findings and limits: Donors were largely white British and mainly female; clonal diversity was possibly underestimated. Spike regions recognized by vaccine-associated CD4 TCRs spanned the protein, led by 160-218 and 743-854.

The rearrangement uses TRBV3-1 (or the pseudogene TRBV3-2) and TRBJ1-1; 7 bases map to TRBD1. The receptor's source is an adult in good health. The sequencing here drew on peripheral blood, taken on day 0 of AZD1222 vaccination. Written as DNA, the CDR3 is TGTGCCAGCAGCCAATCTGACTTTGGGACAGCGCAAGCTTTCTTT. It codes for CASSQSDFGTAQAFF.